This T cell receptor (beta chain) was sequenced during a study of lung T cells in sarcoidosis with Löfgren's syndrome. Turning to the study itself: Repertoire analyses centered on Löfgren's syndrome patients.

TCRdb re-called the reads with MiXCR, one entry per CDR3 protein. The profile shows 450 to 550 distinct CDR3 sequences, 30% to 35% of them singletons. Study-wide results and caveats: Shared TRAV12-1 and TRBV2 CDR3 motifs across Löfgren's syndrome patients reportedly suggested public CD4+ TCRs. Versus controls, Löfgren's syndrome patients reportedly showed TRAV12-1 and TRBV2 as most expanded.

In the case of this clonotype: Its antigen is not identified. At one of its ends the junction is not consistent with the germline gene, which may arise from a read error.

Germline V lookup: CDR1 PRHDT, CDR2 FYEKMQ (reference sequence). This CDR3 contains 14 residues. The source is a human donor with sarcoidosis (Löfgren's syndrome or another form), or a control subject (not recorded which). The material sequenced was CD4+ T cells from PBMCs. The chain couples TRBV13 to TRBJ1-1; tentatively, D is TRBD1 (5 bases). CDR3 amino acids: CASSLSRGVTEALF. CDR3 nucleotides: TGTGCCAGCAGCTTAAGTCGGGGGGTAACCGAAGCTCTCTTT.